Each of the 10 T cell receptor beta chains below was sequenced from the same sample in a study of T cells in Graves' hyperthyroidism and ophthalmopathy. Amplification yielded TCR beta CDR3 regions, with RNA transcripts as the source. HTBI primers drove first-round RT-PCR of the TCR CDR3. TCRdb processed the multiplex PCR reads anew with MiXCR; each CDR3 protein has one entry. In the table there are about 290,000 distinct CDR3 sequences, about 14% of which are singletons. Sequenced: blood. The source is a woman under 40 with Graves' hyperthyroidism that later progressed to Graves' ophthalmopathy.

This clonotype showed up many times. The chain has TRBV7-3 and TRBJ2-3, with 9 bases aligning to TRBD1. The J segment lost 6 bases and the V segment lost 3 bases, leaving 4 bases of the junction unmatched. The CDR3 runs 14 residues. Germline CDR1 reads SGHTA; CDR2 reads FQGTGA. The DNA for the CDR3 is TGTGCCAGCAGCTTGGGGACAGGGTCGGATACGCAGTATTTT. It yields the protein CASSLGTGSDTQYF.

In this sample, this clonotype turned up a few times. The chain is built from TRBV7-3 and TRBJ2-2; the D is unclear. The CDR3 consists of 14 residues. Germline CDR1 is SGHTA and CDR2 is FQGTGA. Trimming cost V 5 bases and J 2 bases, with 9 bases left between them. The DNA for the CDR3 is TGTGCCAGCAGCGTAGGCAGAAACACCGGGGAGCTGTTTTTT. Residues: CASSVGRNTGELFF.

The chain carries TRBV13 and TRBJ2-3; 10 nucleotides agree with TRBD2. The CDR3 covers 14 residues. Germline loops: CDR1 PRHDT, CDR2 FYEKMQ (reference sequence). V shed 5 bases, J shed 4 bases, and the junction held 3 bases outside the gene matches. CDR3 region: CASSRTSGPDTQYF. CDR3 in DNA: TGTGCCAGCAGCCGGACTAGCGGCCCAGATACGCAGTATTTT.

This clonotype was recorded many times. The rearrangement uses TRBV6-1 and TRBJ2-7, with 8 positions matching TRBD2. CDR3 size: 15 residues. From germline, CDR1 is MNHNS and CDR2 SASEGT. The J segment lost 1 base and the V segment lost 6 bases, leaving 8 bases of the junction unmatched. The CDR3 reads CASSNRGGHSYEQYF. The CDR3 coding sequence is TGTGCCAGCAGCAACCGGGGGGGGCATTCCTACGAGCAGTACTTC.

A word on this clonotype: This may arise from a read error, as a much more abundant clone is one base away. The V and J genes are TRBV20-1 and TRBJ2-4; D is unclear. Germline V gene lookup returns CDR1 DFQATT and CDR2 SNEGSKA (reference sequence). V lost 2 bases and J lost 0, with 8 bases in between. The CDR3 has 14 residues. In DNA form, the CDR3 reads TGCAGTGCTAGATCCTCCAGAGCCAAAAACATTCAGTACTTC. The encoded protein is CSARSSRAKNIQYF.

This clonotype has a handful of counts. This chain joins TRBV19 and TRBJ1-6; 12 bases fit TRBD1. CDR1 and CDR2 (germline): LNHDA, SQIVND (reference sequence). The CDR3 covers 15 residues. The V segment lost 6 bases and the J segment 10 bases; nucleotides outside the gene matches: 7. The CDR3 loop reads CASRGQGASESPLHF. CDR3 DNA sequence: TGTGCCAGTAGGGGACAGGGGGCGTCTGAATCACCCCTCCACTTT.

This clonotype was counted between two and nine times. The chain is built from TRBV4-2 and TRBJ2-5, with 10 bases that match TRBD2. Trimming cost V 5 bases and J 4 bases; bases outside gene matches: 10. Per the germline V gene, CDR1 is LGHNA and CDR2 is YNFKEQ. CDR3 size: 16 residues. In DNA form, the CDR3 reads TGTGCCAGCAGCAAAGCAAGCGGGAGGGTTGGAGAGACCCAGTACTTC. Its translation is CASSKASGRVGETQYF.

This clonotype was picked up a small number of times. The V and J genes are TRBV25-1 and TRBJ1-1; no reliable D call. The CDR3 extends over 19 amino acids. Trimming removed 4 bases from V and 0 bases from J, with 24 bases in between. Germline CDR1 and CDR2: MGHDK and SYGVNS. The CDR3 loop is CASSGSPSKPNLMNTEAFF. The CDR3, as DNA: TGTGCCAGCAGTGGTAGTCCTTCCAAGCCGAATTTAATGAACACTGAAGCTTTCTTT.

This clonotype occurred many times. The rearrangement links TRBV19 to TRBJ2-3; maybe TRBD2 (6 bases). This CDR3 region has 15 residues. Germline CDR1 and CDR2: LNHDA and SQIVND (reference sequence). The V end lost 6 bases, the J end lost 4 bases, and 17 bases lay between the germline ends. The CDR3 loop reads CASRAYPGSPDTQYF. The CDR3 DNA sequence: TGTGCCAGTAGAGCCTACCCCGGGAGCCCAGATACGCAGTATTTT.

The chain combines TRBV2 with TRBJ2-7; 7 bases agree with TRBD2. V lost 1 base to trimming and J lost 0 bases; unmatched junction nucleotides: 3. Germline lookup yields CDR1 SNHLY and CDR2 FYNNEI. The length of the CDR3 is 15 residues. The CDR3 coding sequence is TGTGCCAGCAGTGAAGGGGGGGGGAGCTCCTACGAGCAGTACTTC. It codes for CASSEGGGSSYEQYF.